These 15 T cell receptor beta chains came from one sample sequenced in a study of CD8+CD57+ T cells in acquired aplastic anemia. The study profiled TCR beta VDJ and CDR3 using genomic DNA as template. MiXCR, run by TCRdb on the reads, gives a single entry per CDR3 protein. The sample lists 86,000 or so distinct CDR3 sequences; about 45% were seen once. The specimen sequenced was sorted CD4+, CD8+, or CD8+CD57+ T cells (not recorded which) from PBMCs. The receptors here all came from a human donor in good health, serving as a control.

In the case of this clonotype: Compared with germline, one end of the junction differs, possibly owing to a read error. The chain combines TRBV4-1 with TRBJ2-1; D is uncertain. The CDR3 length is 11 residues. Germline assignment: CDR1 MGHRA and CDR2 YSYEKL. The CDR3 is CASSQDRRPIF. CDR3 nucleotide sequence: TGCGCCAGCAGCCAAGACCGGCGACCGATCTTC.

This clonotype was counted many times. The chain combines TRBV29-1 with TRBJ2-1, with 7 bases matching TRBD1. This CDR3 contains 10 residues. V dropped 6 bases and J dropped 12; count of bases not matched to a gene: 5. Germline V gives CDR1 SQVTM, CDR2 ANQGSEA. CDR3 in amino acids: CSVGQSLQFF. The DNA for the CDR3 is TGCAGCGTGGGACAGTCCCTGCAGTTCTTC.

This clonotype occurred many times. The gene calls are TRBV13 and TRBJ2-7; D is perhaps TRBD1 (6 bases). V gave up 3 bases and J gave up 7 bases, with 16 bases separating them. The CDR3 consists of 14 residues. Germline V lookup: CDR1 PRHDT, CDR2 FYEKMQ (reference sequence). In DNA, the CDR3 is TGTGCCAGCAGCTTTGAGGGGGAAGTAAGAGAGCAGTACTTC. Its translation: CASSFEGEVREQYF.

The chain carries TRBV5-1 and TRBJ2-7; TRBD1 matches at 10 bases. The trim removed 7 bases at V and 3 bases at J, leaving 10 bases unmatched. CDR3 length: 15 residues. Germline assignment: CDR1 SGHRS and CDR2 YFSETQ. The DNA of the CDR3 is TGCGCCAGCCGATCCGGGACAGGGGCAAACTACGAGCAGTACTTC. Translation: CASRSGTGANYEQYF.

This chain uses TRBV7-6 with TRBJ1-1; TRBD1 might be the D (5 bases). Germline CDR1 reads SGHVS; CDR2 reads FNYEAQ. The CDR3 runs 13 residues. V lost 5 bases, J lost 4 bases, and 11 bases lay in between. In DNA form, the CDR3 reads TGTGCCAGCAGCCCCCAGGGTTTCACTGAAGCTTTCTTT. The encoded protein is CASSPQGFTEAFF.

J is TRBJ2-7 and V is TRBV9, with a tentative D call TRBD2 (6 bases). This CDR3 has 13 residues. Germline CDR1 SGDLS, CDR2 YYNGEE. Trimming cost V 3 bases and J 4 bases, with 11 bases left between them. As DNA, the CDR3 is TGTGCCAGCAGCGGGGGGGACCGGTACGAGCAGTACTTC. Translated: CASSGGDRYEQYF.

V gene TRBV7-6 combines with J gene TRBJ2-7, with 7 bases aligning to TRBD2. There are 14 residues in the CDR3. The J segment lost 4 bases and the V segment lost 6 bases, leaving 9 bases of the junction unmatched. Looked up from germline, CDR1 is SGHVS and CDR2 is FNYEAQ. CDR3 in DNA: TGTGCCAGCAGGCTCAGGGAGGGTCGGTACGAGCAGTACGTC. This encodes CASRLREGRYEQYV.

The table lists this clonotype with a few counts. The V call is TRBV19, the J call TRBJ1-5; D is ambiguous. This CDR3 is 14 amino acids long. V lost 4 bases, J lost 7 bases, and 14 bases lay in between. Germline assignment: CDR1 LNHDA and CDR2 SQIVND (reference sequence). CDR3 nucleotides: TGTGCCAGTAGTACCGGTCCGATCGGGCAGCCCCAGCATTTT. Its protein is CASSTGPIGQPQHF.

This chain uses TRBV6-2 or TRBV6-3 with TRBJ1-1, with D tentatively TRBD1 (5 bases). This CDR3 comprises 15 residues. Per germline, CDR1 MNHEY and CDR2 SVGEGT. V lost 7 bases to trimming and J lost 5 bases, with 20 bases between them. Written as DNA, the CDR3 is TGTGCCAGCACCGACATCCTAGTGGGGGATACTGAAGCTTTCTTT. This translates into CASTDILVGDTEAFF.

The rearrangement joins TRBV7-3 to TRBJ2-3, with TRBD2 identical over 7 bases. Germline CDR1 is SGHTA and CDR2 is FQGTGA. The CDR3 is made up of 14 amino acids. V lost 5 bases, J lost 1 base, and 3 bases stayed unmatched. The CDR3 DNA sequence: TGTGCCAGCAGCAACGCGGGGGGCACAGATACGCAGTATTTT. Its protein product is CASSNAGGTDTQYF.

Note on this clonotype: The junction differs from germline at one of its ends, possibly a read error. J is TRBJ2-3 and V is TRBV2; no clear D gene. Germline CDR1 reads SNHLY; CDR2 reads FYNNEI. CDR3 size: 13 residues. CDR3 amino acids: CASSDTEADTQYF. CDR3 sequence (DNA): TGCGCCAGCAGTGACACAGAGGCAGATACGCAGTATTTT.

The chain employs TRBV30 and TRBJ1-4; D is ambiguous. From germline, CDR1 is GTSNPN and CDR2 SVGIG (reference sequence). The germline V and J ends were trimmed by 3 bases and 0 bases, with 8 bases remaining between them. The CDR3 has 14 amino acids. The CDR3 spells CAWSPVSTNEKLFF. CDR3 sequence (DNA): TGTGCCTGGAGCCCTGTTTCAACTAATGAAAAACTGTTTTTT.

This sequence joins TRBV15 and TRBJ1-2; a weak D match, TRBD1 (5 bases). V gave up 1 base and J gave up 2 bases, with 17 bases separating them. Germline CDR1 and CDR2: LNHNV and YYDKDF (reference sequence). CDR3 size: 17 residues. The CDR3 is CATSRGTWGDENYGYTF. The CDR3 nucleotides are TGTGCCACCAGCAGAGGAACTTGGGGGGACGAGAACTATGGCTACACCTTC.

The V gene is TRBV25-1, the J gene TRBJ2-7; 7 nucleotides match TRBD1. Germline CDR1 and CDR2: MGHDK and SYGVNS. The CDR3 consists of 21 residues. V was clipped by 4 bases and J by 6 bases; unmatched bases: 30. CDR3 residues: CASSACSPRDRDSPEDGEQYF. Here the CDR3 DNA reads TGTGCCAGCAGTGCTTGCTCGCCCCGCGACAGGGACAGCCCCGAGGATGGCGAGCAGTACTTC.

The chain employs TRBV4-2 and TRBJ2-3; the match to TRBD1 covers 8 bases. With V trimmed by 0 bases and J by 5 bases, 10 bases remained unmatched. CDR3 length: 17 amino acids. CDR1 LGHNA and CDR2 YNFKEQ come from the germline V gene. The CDR3 sequence: CASSQEGTGEVVDTQYF. The CDR3, as DNA: TGTGCCAGCAGCCAAGAAGGGACAGGTGAAGTTGTAGATACGCAGTATTTT.